The 27 T cell receptor beta chains below come from one sample, sequenced in a study of T cell changes during pregnancy in multiple sclerosis. The table came from immunoSEQ multiplex PCR; TCRdb's copy has only in-frame clones and leaves some out. Altogether around 66,000 clones are present, about nine tenths being singletons, with the ten largest covering 1% to 1.5%. The source was peripheral blood, collected after pregnancy. These receptors originate from a female donor in good health, enrolled as a control in a pregnancy study.

The chain combines TRBV6-1 with TRBJ1-1; TRBD1 might be the D (5 bases). The CDR3 consists of 13 residues. Germline V gives CDR1 MNHNS, CDR2 SASEGT. Trimming pared 7 bases from V and 1 base from J, leaving 10 bases between. In DNA, the CDR3 is TGTGCCAGCACCTTGACAGAGAACACTGAAGCTTTCTTT. It specifies CASTLTENTEAFF.

The rearrangement joins TRBV4-1 to TRBJ1-3, with D maybe TRBD1 (5 bases). V dropped 3 bases and J dropped 5 bases, with 26 bases sitting between them. Germline CDR1 reads MGHRA; CDR2 reads YSYEKL. The CDR3 consists of 19 residues. The CDR3 reads CASSHHLLQGANLRNTIYF. Here the CDR3 DNA reads TGCGCCAGCAGCCACCACTTGCTTCAAGGGGCCAACCTTAGAAACACCATATATTTT.

The chain joins TRBV30 to TRBJ2-5, with 10 bases matching TRBD2. V lost 3 bases, J lost 4 bases, and 8 bases stayed unmatched. Germline CDR1 is GTSNPN and CDR2 is SVGIG (reference sequence). CDR3 length: 15 residues. The CDR3 DNA reads TGTGCCTGGAGCCAGCGGGGGGGGGTCAGAGAGACCCAGTACTTC. Amino acids: CAWSQRGGVRETQYF.

The chain combines TRBV4-3 with TRBJ1-1; TRBD1 matches at 8 bases. This CDR3 comprises 16 residues. Germline V gene sequence: CDR1 LGHNA, CDR2 YSLEER. Trimming at V came to 1 base and at J to 5 bases, leaving 9 bases not matched to a gene. CDR3 in DNA: TGCGCCAGCAGCCAAGGCCAGGGGGCGCCTGGAACTGAAGCTTTCTTT. Its protein product is CASSQGQGAPGTEAFF.

V and J are TRBV6-5 and TRBJ1-1, with D unresolved. CDR1 and CDR2 from the germline V gene are MNHEY and SVGAGI. V shed 7 bases and J shed 11 bases, with 14 bases lying between them. The CDR3 loop spans 11 amino acids. The CDR3 loop reads CASISLGLAFF. CDR3 coding DNA: TGTGCCAGCATCTCTTTGGGCTTGGCTTTCTTT.

The V and J genes are TRBV2 and TRBJ1-6; the match to TRBD1 covers 8 bases. The CDR3 spans 16 residues. Unmatched junction bases numbered 9, after V lost 4 bases and J lost 7 bases. CDR1 is SNHLY, CDR2 FYNNEI, per germline. Written as DNA, the CDR3 is TGTGCCAGCAGTGCGTCAGGGGGCCTAGGCAATTCACCCCTCCACTTT. It encodes CASSASGGLGNSPLHF.

The chain joins TRBV4-3 to TRBJ2-7, with D possibly being TRBD2 (7 bases). The CDR3 has 16 amino acids. Germline V gene lookup returns CDR1 LGHNA and CDR2 YSLEER. Trimming took 0 bases from V and 6 from J, leaving 18 bases between them. The CDR3 spells CASSQERGGAAGEQYF. CDR3 DNA sequence: TGCGCCAGCAGCCAAGAAAGGGGGGGAGCAGCTGGCGAGCAGTACTTC.

The rearrangement links TRBV25-1 to TRBJ1-1, with D possibly being TRBD1 (5 bases). Trimming pared 7 bases from V and 11 bases from J, leaving 17 bases between. The germline V gene encodes CDR1 MGHDK and CDR2 SYGVNS. The CDR3 spans 12 residues. For the CDR3, the DNA is TGTGCCAGCACGTATGGAAGGGGTATGGCTTTCTTT. Residues: CASTYGRGMAFF.

This chain links TRBV4-1 with TRBJ1-1; TRBD1 is a possible D gene (5 bases). Germline V lookup: CDR1 MGHRA, CDR2 YSYEKL. V lost 1 base, J lost 1 base, and 7 bases lay in between. This CDR3 is built from 14 residues. The CDR3 DNA is TGCGCCAGCAGCCAAGGACAGCGGAACACTGAAGCTTTCTTT. Protein product: CASSQGQRNTEAFF.

This clone was recorded a few times. The same CDR3 also results from other DNA sequences found in this sample. This chain connects TRBV30 to TRBJ1-5, with D hard to call. Trimming removed 0 bases from V and 2 bases from J, with 5 bases in between. The CDR3 covers 13 residues. Germline loops: CDR1 GTSNPN, CDR2 SVGIG (reference sequence). CDR3 sequence: CAWSVRGNQPQHF. As DNA, the CDR3 is TGTGCCTGGAGTGTACGGGGCAATCAGCCCCAGCATTTT.

This clone was counted a few times. The rearrangement links TRBV4-3 to TRBJ1-1, with D perhaps matching TRBD1 (5 bases). The ends were cut back, 1 base at V and 5 bases at J, with 11 bases in the middle. CDR1 and CDR2 from the germline V gene are LGHNA and YSLEER. The CDR3 is 14 amino acids. The DNA of the CDR3 is TGCGCCAGCAGCCAAGGGGCCGGGGGAACTGAAGCTTTCTTT. It encodes CASSQGAGGTEAFF.

This clone was seen a few times. The CDR3 loop is CASSIRDTDQPQHF. DNA for the CDR3: TGTGCCAGTAGTATAAGAGACACCGATCAGCCCCAGCATTTT. The J gene is TRBJ1-5, the V gene TRBV19, with unresolved D. Trimming removed 2 bases from V and 5 bases from J, with 10 bases in between. This CDR3 is 14 amino acids long. Germline lookup yields CDR1 LNHDA and CDR2 SQIVND (reference sequence). Supplemented by reference TRBV19 and TRBJ1-5, the full variable domain reads DGGITQSPKYLFRKEGQNVTLSCEQNLNHDAMYWYRQDPGQGLRLIYYSQIVNDFQKGDIAEGYSVSREKKESFPLTVTSAQKNPTAFYLCASSIRDTDQPQHFGDGTRLSIL.

The chain recombines TRBV7-8 with TRBJ2-1; 9 nucleotides match TRBD2. The CDR3 sequence is 15 residues long. Germline lookup yields CDR1 SGHVS and CDR2 FQNEAQ. V trimming: 2 bases; J trimming: 4 bases; junction bases outside the gene matches: 3. The CDR3 spells CASSLLAGVYNEQFF. The DNA for the CDR3 is TGTGCCAGCAGCTTATTAGCGGGGGTATACAATGAGCAGTTCTTC.

This clone was seen only once. The chain has TRBV30 and TRBJ2-3; 14 positions agree with TRBD2. CDR3 size: 16 residues. V gave up 3 bases and J gave up 1 base; unmatched junction bases: 3. CDR1 is GTSNPN, CDR2 SVGIG, per germline (reference sequence). CDR3 protein: CAWRMGLAGGTDTQYF. CDR3 nucleotide sequence: TGTGCCTGGAGGATGGGACTAGCGGGGGGCACAGATACGCAGTATTTT.

The chain links TRBV6-5 to TRBJ1-1, with unresolved D. This CDR3 is built from 14 residues. Looked up from germline, CDR1 is MNHEY and CDR2 is SVGAGI. V lost 5 bases, J lost 0 bases, and 10 bases lay in between. CDR3 sequence (DNA): TGTGCCAGCAGTCCCGGGAGCATGAACACTGAAGCTTTCTTT. Translated: CASSPGSMNTEAFF.

The V and J genes are TRBV7-3 and TRBJ2-3; 7 nucleotides agree with TRBD2. This CDR3 spans 14 amino acids. Unmatched junction bases numbered 5, after V lost 5 bases and J lost 3 bases. The germline CDR1 and CDR2 sequences are SGHTA and FQGTGA. The CDR3 loop reads CASSQRGGTDTQYF. The CDR3 nucleotides are TGTGCCAGCAGCCAAAGGGGAGGGACAGATACGCAGTATTTT.

The rearrangement joins TRBV19 to TRBJ1-5, with D possibly TRBD1 on 5 matching bases. Trimming shortened V by 9 bases and J by 7 bases, and 19 bases separated the two germline ends. Per germline, CDR1 LNHDA and CDR2 SQIVND (reference sequence). The CDR3 length is 14 residues. The CDR3 region is CASVRGVSGQPQHF. DNA for the CDR3: TGTGCCAGCGTTAGGGGCGTATCGGGCCAGCCCCAGCATTTT.

The chain combines TRBV5-4 with TRBJ2-1, with TRBD2 matching 12 bases. The trim removed 1 base at V and 0 bases at J, leaving 2 bases unmatched. The CDR3 loop spans 17 amino acids. Germline-derived CDR1 and CDR2 are SGHNT and YYREEE (reference sequence). CDR3 DNA: TGTGCCAGCAGCTTGACTAGCGGGGGGAGCTCCTACAATGAGCAGTTCTTC. Its translation is CASSLTSGGSSYNEQFF.

Only one count was recorded for this clone. This CDR3 reads CAWTPGRGVLGYTF. The CDR3 DNA sequence: TGTGCCTGGACCCCTGGGAGGGGCGTGTTGGGCTACACCTTC. The chain joins TRBV30 to TRBJ1-2; maybe TRBD1 (5 bases). The CDR3 length is 14 residues. CDR1 and CDR2 from the germline V gene are GTSNPN and SVGIG (reference sequence). The V end lost 4 bases, the J end lost 8 bases, and 20 bases lay between the germline ends.

The V gene is TRBV19, the J gene TRBJ2-2; a possible D gene is TRBD1 (6 bases). The CDR3 covers 15 residues. Germline CDR1 reads LNHDA; CDR2 reads SQIVND (reference sequence). V gave up 2 bases and J gave up 2 bases, with 9 bases separating them. CDR3 in amino acids: CASSITGKNTGELFF. The CDR3 DNA is TGTGCCAGTAGTATAACAGGGAAAAACACCGGGGAGCTGTTTTTT.

The V gene is TRBV6-5, the J gene TRBJ2-2; weak D call: TRBD1 (5 bases). The CDR3 totals 15 residues. Germline V CDR1 and CDR2: MNHEY, SVGAGI. The V and J ends lost 1 base and 1 base respectively, with 7 bases between them. The CDR3 DNA reads TGTGCCAGCAGTTACTTGGGGCAGAACACCGGGGAGCTGTTTTTT. This sequence encodes CASSYLGQNTGELFF.

The chain has TRBV10-3 and TRBJ1-1; D unresolved. The CDR3 is 17 amino acids. From germline, CDR1 is ENHRY and CDR2 SYGVKD. Trimming took off 7 bases at V and 7 bases at J, with 28 bases between the two ends. CDR3 amino acids: CAINKYEEAPTSGEAFF. CDR3 DNA sequence: TGTGCCATCAATAAGTACGAGGAGGCACCCACCTCTGGTGAAGCTTTCTTT.

The chain links TRBV4-3 to TRBJ2-1; TRBD2 agrees at 9 bases. J was trimmed by 5 bases and V by 3 bases; bases with no gene match: 2. This CDR3 region has 14 residues. Germline loops: CDR1 LGHNA, CDR2 YSLEER. The CDR3 loop reads CASSHSGGNNEQFF. The DNA of the CDR3 is TGCGCCAGCAGCCATAGCGGGGGAAACAATGAGCAGTTCTTC.

V and J are TRBV7-3 and TRBJ2-1; 8 bases match TRBD2. The CDR3 runs to 15 residues. Germline CDR1 SGHTA, CDR2 FQGTGA. V shed 5 bases, J shed 3 bases, and the junction held 6 bases outside the gene matches. CDR3 nucleotide sequence: TGTGCCAGCAGCACCGCGGGGGGTCACTACAATGAGCAGTTCTTC. Protein product: CASSTAGGHYNEQFF.

This chain links TRBV7-2 with TRBJ2-2, with D possibly TRBD1 on 6 matching bases. CDR1 and CDR2 from the germline V gene are SGHTA and FQGNSA. Trimming took off 1 base at V and 5 bases at J, with 8 bases between the two ends. This CDR3 region has 14 residues. CDR3 bases: TGTGCCAGCAGCTTAGACAGGGTTACCGGGGAGCTGTTTTTT. Amino acids: CASSLDRVTGELFF.

This chain uses TRBV6-1 with TRBJ1-5; D not resolved. The germline V and J ends were trimmed by 1 base and 7 bases, with 5 bases remaining between them. The CDR3 is made up of 12 amino acids. Germline V gene sequence: CDR1 MNHNS, CDR2 SASEGT. The CDR3 reads CASSEDLQPQHF. In DNA form, the CDR3 reads TGTGCCAGCAGTGAAGACTTGCAGCCCCAGCATTTT.

The chain is built from TRBV19 and TRBJ2-2; 9 positions match TRBD1. Per germline, CDR1 LNHDA and CDR2 SQIVND (reference sequence). This CDR3 spans 15 amino acids. V gave up 8 bases and J gave up 2 bases; unmatched junction bases: 6. CDR3 coding DNA: TGTGCCAGTGGCGACAGGGGGAGAAACACCGGGGAGCTGTTTTTT. This codes for CASGDRGRNTGELFF.